These 25 T cell receptor beta chains share one sample of origin, sequenced in a study of cytomegalovirus exposure and HLA in healthy donors. It was with 60 Vbeta and 13 Jbeta primers that the PCR ran. Here immunoSEQ multiplex PCR was the method, and the copy in TCRdb shows in-frame clones only, minus some. The sample features some 150,000 clones, with 2% to 2.5% in its top ten. The sample consisted of PBMCs. Receptors originate from a young woman in good health and CMV-seronegative.

The rearrangement joins TRBV9 to TRBJ1-3, with no clear D. CDR3 length equals 14 residues. With 1 base removed from V and 4 bases from J, the gap between germline ends came to 9 bases. Germline assignment: CDR1 SGDLS and CDR2 YYNGEE. CDR3 sequence: CASSVTVQGNTIYF. In DNA, the CDR3 is TGTGCCAGCAGCGTAACAGTCCAAGGAAACACCATATATTTT.

The chain carries TRBV10-3 and TRBJ2-7; maybe TRBD1 (5 bases). The CDR3 is made up of 12 amino acids. V shed 8 bases and J shed 2 bases, with 10 bases lying between them. The germline V gene encodes CDR1 ENHRY and CDR2 SYGVKD. In DNA form, the CDR3 reads TGTGCCATCGCCGACAGCACCTACGAGCAGTACGTC. It specifies CAIADSTYEQYV.

The chain has TRBV13 and TRBJ2-3; no definite D call. This CDR3 comprises 15 residues. CDR1 and CDR2 from the germline V gene are PRHDT and FYEKMQ (reference sequence). Trimming pared 0 bases from V and 1 base from J, leaving 8 bases between. The CDR3 region is CASSLGEAGTDTQYF. Written as DNA, the CDR3 is TGTGCCAGCAGCTTAGGCGAGGCTGGCACAGATACGCAGTATTTT. Combining the CDR3 with reference TRBV13 and TRBJ2-3 gives the whole variable domain AAGVIQSPRHLIKEKRETATLKCYPIPRHDTVYWYQQGPGQDPQFLISFYEKMQSDKGSIPDRFSAQQFSDYHSELNMSSLELGDSALYFCASSLGEAGTDTQYFGPGTRLTVL.

V gene TRBV19 combines with J gene TRBJ2-3; maybe TRBD2 (5 bases). V was pared by 4 bases and J by 2 bases, with 16 bases between. Germline loops: CDR1 LNHDA, CDR2 SQIVND (reference sequence). This CDR3 region has 16 residues. The CDR3 region is CASSTGLSSLTDTQYF. CDR3 DNA: TGTGCCAGTAGTACCGGACTCTCTTCCCTCACAGATACGCAGTATTTT.

This chain links TRBV7-2 with TRBJ2-3; D gene uncertain. Trimming cost V 3 bases and J 4 bases, with 8 bases left between them. The CDR3 has 13 amino acids. Germline lookup yields CDR1 SGHTA and CDR2 FQGNSA. The CDR3 DNA sequence: TGTGCCAGCAGCTTCCGGTTGCCAGATACGCAGTATTTT. It codes for CASSFRLPDTQYF.

V is TRBV5-1 and J is TRBJ2-1, with 9 bases identical to TRBD2. CDR3 length: 15 residues. Unmatched junction bases numbered 6, after V lost 3 bases and J lost 5 bases. The germline V gene encodes CDR1 SGHRS and CDR2 YFSETQ. CDR3 amino acids: CASSSGTSQDNEQFF. The DNA of the CDR3 is TGCGCCAGCAGCTCCGGGACTAGCCAAGACAATGAGCAGTTCTTC. Together with reference TRBV5-1 and TRBJ2-1, the CDR3 gives the full variable domain: KAGVTQTPRYLIKTRGQQVTLSCSPISGHRSVSWYQQTPGQGLQFLFEYFSETQRNKGNFPGRFSGRQFSNSRSEMNVSTLELGDSALYLCASSSGTSQDNEQFFGPGTRLTVL.

The chain joins TRBV11-3 to TRBJ1-2, with D maybe TRBD1 (5 bases). CDR1 is SGHNT and CDR2 is YENEEA in the germline V gene. The ends were cut back, 5 bases at V and 2 bases at J, with 15 bases in the middle. The length of the CDR3 is 15 residues. In DNA, the CDR3 is TGTGCCAGCAGCCCCGGCGGGGGGAAAAACTATGGCTACACCTTC. Protein sequence: CASSPGGGKNYGYTF.

The V and J genes are TRBV5-4 and TRBJ2-3; D not resolved. V was trimmed by 2 bases and J by 0 bases, leaving 4 bases between them. Germline V gene data show CDR1 as SGHNT and CDR2 as YYREEE (reference sequence). CDR3 length: 13 residues. The CDR3 DNA reads as TGTGCCAGCAGCTTTCGTAGCACAGATACGCAGTATTTT. This codes for CASSFRSTDTQYF.

V gene TRBV9 combines with J gene TRBJ2-1; D not resolved. The CDR3 totals 11 residues. Germline V gene data show CDR1 as SGDLS and CDR2 as YYNGEE. V dropped 3 bases and J dropped 5 bases, with 3 bases sitting between them. The CDR3 DNA reads as TGTGCCAGCAGCGCAGACAATGAGCAGTTCTTC. It yields the protein CASSADNEQFF.

V gene TRBV9 combines with J gene TRBJ1-1, with 10 bases identical to TRBD1. J gave up 6 bases and V 2 bases, and 4 bases lay outside the gene matches. Germline CDR1 SGDLS, CDR2 YYNGEE. The CDR3 is 14 residues long. The CDR3, as DNA: TGTGCCAGCAGCGTGGGACAGGGGATCTCTGAAGCTTTCTTT. It codes for CASSVGQGISEAFF.

For the CDR3, the DNA is TGTGCCAGCAGCGCGAAGGACAGCCATGAAAAACTGTTTTTT. Translated: CASSAKDSHEKLFF. The gene calls are TRBV5-4 and TRBJ1-4; a possible D gene is TRBD1 (6 bases). CDR1 and CDR2 (germline): SGHNT, YYREEE (reference sequence). V lost 4 bases to trimming and J lost 6 bases, with 13 bases between them. The CDR3 consists of 14 residues.

The chain is built from TRBV4-2 and TRBJ1-5, with D possibly being TRBD1 (6 bases). The germline V gene encodes CDR1 LGHNA and CDR2 YNFKEQ. The V end lost 5 bases, the J end lost 6 bases, and 17 bases lay between the germline ends. The CDR3 sequence is 15 residues long. The CDR3 sequence is CASSGNREVGQPQHF. The CDR3, as DNA: TGTGCCAGCAGCGGAAACAGGGAAGTGGGTCAGCCCCAGCATTTT.

The chain is built from TRBV9 and TRBJ1-4; TRBD1 agrees at 8 bases. The CDR3 is 17 amino acids. With V trimmed by 1 base and J by 1 base, 6 bases remained unmatched. Germline CDR1 and CDR2: SGDLS and YYNGEE. The CDR3 nucleotides are TGTGCCAGCAGCGTATACGCAGGGGGCGGAACTAATGAAAAACTGTTTTTT. Amino acid sequence: CASSVYAGGGTNEKLFF.

The chain links TRBV5-5 to TRBJ2-3; D may be TRBD2 (5 bases). The germline V gene encodes CDR1 SGHKS and CDR2 YYEKEE (reference sequence). This CDR3 region has 14 residues. Trimming left V 4 bases short and J 1 base short, with 10 bases between. The CDR3 sequence: CASSDSAGTDTQYF. CDR3 bases: TGTGCCAGCAGCGATAGCGCCGGCACAGATACGCAGTATTTT.

V usage is TRBV6-5 and J usage is TRBJ1-1; 7 bases fit TRBD1. The CDR3 loop spans 14 amino acids. The V segment lost 6 bases and the J segment 0 bases; nucleotides outside the gene matches: 4. Germline loops: CDR1 MNHEY, CDR2 SVGAGI. Here the CDR3 DNA reads TGTGCCAGCAGATTGACAGGGATGAACACTGAAGCTTTCTTT. Translated, it gives CASRLTGMNTEAFF.

The chain links TRBV28 to TRBJ1-4; D is unclear. V dropped 3 bases and J dropped 11 bases, with 10 bases sitting between them. The germline gives CDR1 MDHEN, CDR2 SYDVKM. This CDR3 comprises 12 residues. The CDR3 loop reads CASSFPWTKLFF. The CDR3 region has the DNA TGTGCCAGCAGTTTCCCGTGGACTAAACTGTTTTTT.

V is TRBV18 and J is TRBJ1-4, with D possibly being TRBD1 (6 bases). V lost 3 bases, J lost 0 bases, and 8 bases lay in between. This CDR3 region has 15 residues. Germline values: CDR1 KGHSH, CDR2 LQKENI. CDR3 coding DNA: TGTGCCAGCTCACCTAGGACAGCAACTAATGAAAAACTGTTTTTT. Protein: CASSPRTATNEKLFF.

This chain joins TRBV5-1 and TRBJ2-3; 7 nucleotides line up with TRBD2. CDR1 is SGHRS and CDR2 is YFSETQ in the germline V gene. With 5 bases clipped from V and 4 bases from J, the junction kept 19 bases outside the gene matches. The CDR3 is 18 residues long. CDR3 loop: CASSREPTGRERADTQYF. The DNA of the CDR3 is TGCGCCAGCAGTCGAGAACCTACGGGGCGGGAGCGGGCAGATACGCAGTATTTT.

The rearrangement uses TRBV6-5 and TRBJ2-7; 7 nucleotides match TRBD1. Germline-derived CDR1 and CDR2 are MNHEY and SVGAGI. V lost 5 bases to trimming and J lost 3 bases; unmatched junction nucleotides: 4. The CDR3 totals 13 residues. The CDR3 loop reads CASSAPGGYEQYV. The CDR3 coding sequence is TGTGCCAGCAGTGCCCCAGGGGGCTACGAGCAGTACGTC.

Remarks on this clone: The identical CDR3 is also encoded by other nucleotide sequences in the sample. CDR3 in amino acids: CASSLAGSYNEQFF. In DNA, the CDR3 is TGTGCCAGCAGCTTGGCCGGCTCCTACAATGAGCAGTTCTTC. This chain joins TRBV5-4 and TRBJ2-1; D is unclear. CDR3 size: 14 residues. Germline values: CDR1 SGHNT, CDR2 YYREEE (reference sequence). V dropped 0 bases and J dropped 0 bases, with 4 bases sitting between them.

This sequence joins TRBV7-2 and TRBJ1-3; 7 nucleotides align to TRBD1. CDR1 and CDR2 (germline): SGHTA, FQGNSA. CDR3 length: 14 residues. V was pared by 7 bases and J by 8 bases, with 11 bases of the junction left unmatched. The CDR3 bases are TGTGCCAGCACCCAGGGGGGAGTTCGAGACACCATATATTTT. Translating gives CASTQGGVRDTIYF.

V and J are TRBV29-1 and TRBJ2-3, with 10 bases matching TRBD2. J was trimmed by 5 bases and V by 5 bases; bases with no gene match: 7. From germline, CDR1 is SQVTM and CDR2 ANQGSEA. CDR3 size: 14 residues. In DNA form, the CDR3 reads TGCAGCGTTTCCCTAGCGGGAGCGGGAGATACGCAGTATTTT. Translated, it gives CSVSLAGAGDTQYF.

The chain uses TRBV30 and TRBJ2-1; D unresolved. Trimming took 0 bases from V and 6 from J, leaving 3 bases between them. The CDR3 consists of 11 residues. Germline V CDR1 and CDR2: GTSNPN, SVGIG (reference sequence). Written as DNA, the CDR3 is TGTGCCTGGAGTGTACTCAATGAGCAGTTCTTC. As protein: CAWSVLNEQFF.

Of note for this clone: The junction shows a germline mismatch at one end, possibly a read error. The rearrangement links TRBV7-9 to TRBJ2-1, with 7 bases matching TRBD1. This CDR3 contains 16 residues. Germline CDR1 reads SEHNR; CDR2 reads FQNEAQ (reference sequence). As DNA, the CDR3 is TGTGCCAGCAGCCGACTTGCCACAGGGGCCTACGATGAGCAGTTCTTC. Its translation is CASSRLATGAYDEQFF.

The rearrangement joins TRBV10-1 to TRBJ2-5; TRBD2 matches at 7 bases. TRBJ2-7 matches the DNA end more closely, so the J call is doubtful. This CDR3 comprises 15 residues. Germline V gene sequence: CDR1 WNHNN, CDR2 SYGVQD (reference sequence). The CDR3 loop reads CASSESGGSTYEQYF. CDR3 DNA sequence: TGCGCCAGCAGTGAGTCGGGCGGGAGCACCTACGAGCAGTACTTC.